This T cell receptor beta chain comes out of a study of neoadjuvant anti-PD-1 for oral cavity cancer. Study-level background: Around day 43, patients without progression received a fourth nivolumab dose before surgery. Findings and limits, study-wide: PBMC Gini-index clonality exceeded responders' in non-responders post-nivolumab.

Six replicates per PBMC sample, mostly from about 500 ng of genomic DNA. Clones were sequenced by immunoSEQ multiplex PCR, and TCRdb holds only the in-frame ones, with some missing. The data contain about 15,000 clones, about 67% of them singletons. This CDR3 is built from 13 residues. The germline gives CDR1 SQVTM, CDR2 ANQGSEA. Trimming took off 0 bases at V and 11 bases at J, with 16 bases between the two ends. Patients had newly diagnosed, untreated stage II-IVA oral cavity squamous cell carcinoma. As to this clone: The antigen remains unidentified.

Sequencing was performed on PBMCs, taken before nivolumab (anti-PD-1) treatment. V gene TRBV29-1 combines with J gene TRBJ1-2; perhaps TRBD1 as D (6 bases). This TCR came from a person aged 35-79 years with oral cavity squamous cell carcinoma. In DNA, the CDR3 is TGCAGCGTTGAAGATCGGGGGGCCGACGATTACACCTTC. It codes for CSVEDRGADDYTF.